This T cell receptor (beta chain) was sequenced during a study of cytotoxic CD8 clonotypes in ibrutinib-treated CLL. Libraries were prepared by immunoSEQ multiplex PCR; TCRdb keeps only in-frame clonotypes and omits some of them. The sample has about 40,000 clones, approximately 67% seen once. The CDR3 loop spans 18 amino acids. CDR1 and CDR2 (germline): SGHRS, YFSETQ. V lost 3 bases to trimming and J lost 7 bases; unmatched junction nucleotides: 15. Genomic DNA in a quantity of 2 to 2.5 micrograms was derived from cryopreserved PBMCs for TCR beta libraries. The material was PBMCs, obtained at disease progression, from a patient treated with ibrutinib. This clonotype was obtained from a human donor with chronic lymphocytic leukemia. V and J are TRBV5-1 and TRBJ2-2; 10 bases match TRBD2. The CDR3 is CASSYPLAGAGDGGELFF. The CDR3 nucleotides read TGCGCCAGCAGCTACCCCCTAGCGGGAGCGGGAGACGGCGGGGAGCTGTTTTTT.